The 12 T cell receptor beta chains in this list originate from one sample, sequenced in a study of blood T cell repertoires in COVID-19. Data came from immunoSEQ multiplex PCR; TCRdb stores just in-frame clones and leaves some out. In the table there are roughly 300,000 clones, under 90% of which are singletons. Sequencing used PBMCs or T cells enriched from blood (not recorded which). The receptor set was obtained from a man aged 25 to 40 who had recovered from COVID-19.

This clone has just a few counts. The V and J genes are TRBV2 and TRBJ2-7; D might be TRBD1 (6 bases). Germline values: CDR1 SNHLY, CDR2 FYNNEI. This CDR3 comprises 12 residues. The V end was cut by 8 bases, the J end by 4 bases, with 12 bases between. For the CDR3, the DNA is TGTGCCAGCGTCGGACAGCTATACGAGCAGTACTTC. This translates into CASVGQLYEQYF.

The V gene is TRBV5-1, the J gene TRBJ2-1; 11 bases match TRBD2. Germline trimming cut 4 bases from V and 7 bases from J; bases unmatched to any gene: 7. The CDR3 contains 15 residues. Germline CDR1 SGHRS, CDR2 YFSETQ. CDR3 sequence reads: CASSPLTSGINEQFF. CDR3 DNA: TGCGCCAGCAGCCCCTTGACTAGCGGGATAAATGAGCAGTTCTTC. The full variable domain, rest sourced from reference TRBV5-1 and TRBJ2-1, is KAGVTQTPRYLIKTRGQQVTLSCSPISGHRSVSWYQQTPGQGLQFLFEYFSETQRNKGNFPGRFSGRQFSNSRSEMNVSTLELGDSALYLCASSPLTSGINEQFFGPGTRLTVL.

The CDR3 reads CASSFSAGIYEQYF. CDR3 sequence (DNA): TGCGCCAGCAGCTTCTCGGCAGGAATCTACGAGCAGTACTTC. The chain links TRBV5-1 to TRBJ2-7; D not resolved. The CDR3 has 14 amino acids. V dropped 2 bases and J dropped 3 bases, with 12 bases sitting between them. Germline CDR1 is SGHRS and CDR2 is YFSETQ.

The chain is built from TRBV19 and TRBJ1-6; TRBD1 matches at 7 bases. This CDR3 region has 13 residues. The V gene end was trimmed by 6 bases and the J gene end by 9 bases; junction bases not matched to a gene: 5. Germline CDR1 and CDR2: LNHDA and SQIVND (reference sequence). CDR3 DNA: TGTGCCAGTAGGGCGACAGGGTTTTCACCCCTCCACTTT. Encoded protein: CASRATGFSPLHF.

The genes are TRBV11-2 and TRBJ1-1, with D unclear. The CDR3 is 16 amino acids. CDR1 is SGHAT, CDR2 FQNNGV, per germline. V gave up 3 bases and J gave up 7 bases, with 21 bases separating them. The CDR3 DNA reads as TGTGCCAGCAGCTTCGGTCTCGACTCCAAGGTCGGTGAAGCTTTCTTT. Its translation: CASSFGLDSKVGEAFF.

The J gene is TRBJ2-7, the V gene TRBV6-2 or TRBV6-3; D is ambiguous. Germline values: CDR1 MNHEY, CDR2 SVGEGT. The CDR3 is 13 amino acids. V was trimmed by 2 bases and J by 6 bases, leaving 11 bases between them. The DNA for the CDR3 is TGTGCCAGCAGTTACCCCCCCTCTCCCGAGCAGTACTTC. Translated: CASSYPPSPEQYF.

This rearrangement joins TRBV3-1 (or the pseudogene TRBV3-2) to TRBJ2-7; maybe TRBD1 (5 bases). The CDR3 spans 15 residues. Germline lookup yields CDR1 LGHDT and CDR2 YNNKEL (reference sequence). V lost 1 base and J 0 bases, leaving 10 bases between the germline ends. The DNA of the CDR3 is TGTGCCAGCAGCCAAGGGGCAGGACACTCCTACGAGCAGTACTTC. This codes for CASSQGAGHSYEQYF.

The chain has TRBV27 and TRBJ1-1; 7 bases fit TRBD1. The CDR3 consists of 14 residues. Germline V gene data show CDR1 as MNHEY and CDR2 as SMNVEV (reference sequence). V lost 3 bases and J lost 3; bases outside the gene matches: 4. The CDR3 DNA is TGTGCCAGCAGTTTTTTCGGACAGGACACTGAAGCTTTCTTT. It translates to CASSFFGQDTEAFF.

The rearrangement joins TRBV11-2 to TRBJ2-5, with a possible D match to TRBD2 (7 bases). CDR3 length equals 13 residues. V dropped 2 bases and J dropped 4 bases, with 8 bases sitting between them. Germline-derived CDR1 and CDR2 are SGHAT and FQNNGV. CDR3 sequence: CASSLRGGETQYF. The CDR3 region has the DNA TGTGCCAGCAGCTTAAGGGGGGGAGAGACCCAGTACTTC.

The chain is built from TRBV12-3 or TRBV12-4 and TRBJ2-7; D may be TRBD1 (6 bases). The length of the CDR3 is 13 residues. The ends were cut back, 4 bases at V and 6 bases at J, with 13 bases in the middle. The CDR3 bases are TGTGCCAGCAGTTCCCACAGGGTGGGCGAGCAGTACTTC. This codes for CASSSHRVGEQYF.

This clone has just one count. This sequence joins TRBV9 and TRBJ1-1, with D possibly being TRBD1 (5 bases). The CDR3 totals 14 residues. CDR1 and CDR2 (germline): SGDLS, YYNGEE. V dropped 3 bases and J dropped 0 bases, with 9 bases sitting between them. CDR3 nucleotide sequence: TGTGCCAGCAGCGCCGACAGTCTGAACACTGAAGCTTTCTTT. Translation gives CASSADSLNTEAFF.

The chain combines TRBV11-2 with TRBJ2-5, with 7 nucleotides matching TRBD2. Losses at the gene ends were 0 bases for V and 3 bases for J; bases not matched to a gene: 4. This CDR3 is 15 amino acids long. Germline CDR1 and CDR2: SGHAT and FQNNGV. This CDR3 is CASSLDSLAEETQYF. The DNA of the CDR3 is TGTGCCAGCAGCTTAGATAGCCTAGCGGAAGAGACCCAGTACTTC.